The 17 T cell receptor beta chains given below trace back to one sample, sequenced in a study of cytomegalovirus exposure and HLA in healthy donors. Vbeta (60) and Jbeta (13) primers were used in the PCR. The data were produced by immunoSEQ multiplex PCR, yet TCRdb's version contains in-frame clones alone and is incomplete. The sample holds 130,000 or so clones, roughly 79% seen once. Sequenced sample: PBMCs. The receptor set was obtained from a middle-aged woman in good health and CMV-seronegative.

The chain joins TRBV28 to TRBJ2-7; 7 positions match TRBD1. In germline, CDR1 is MDHEN, CDR2 SYDVKM. J lost 6 bases, V lost 5 bases, and 10 bases had no gene match. The CDR3 extends over 14 amino acids. The CDR3 is CASSVQMTGREQYF. CDR3 sequence (DNA): TGTGCCAGCAGTGTACAAATGACAGGGCGCGAGCAGTACTTC.

The chain is built from TRBV28 and TRBJ2-5; 7 positions match TRBD1. Germline CDR1 reads MDHEN; CDR2 reads SYDVKM. The J segment lost 5 bases and the V segment lost 5 bases, leaving 11 bases of the junction unmatched. CDR3 size: 15 residues. In DNA, the CDR3 is TGTGCCAGCAGTGGACACAGGGGCGGCGGCGAGACCCAGTACTTC. This gives the protein CASSGHRGGGETQYF. Based on the CDR3 plus reference TRBV28 and TRBJ2-5, the full variable domain is DVKVTQSSRYLVKRTGEKVFLECVQDMDHENMFWYRQDPGLGLRLIYFSYDVKMKEKGDIPEGYSVSREKKERFSLILESASTNQTSMYLCASSGHRGGGETQYFGPGTRLLVL.

The CDR3 coding sequence is TGTGCCAGCAGTCTCTCAGGGGGGAACTATGGCTACACCTTC. Translated, it gives CASSLSGGNYGYTF. The chain uses TRBV6-5 and TRBJ1-2; 7 nucleotides line up with TRBD1. CDR1 is MNHEY and CDR2 is SVGAGI in the germline V gene. This CDR3 is 14 amino acids long. V shed 5 bases, J shed 2 bases, and the junction held 5 bases outside the gene matches.

V and J are TRBV7-3 and TRBJ2-2, with a possible D match to TRBD1 (6 bases). The ends were cut back, 5 bases at V and 4 bases at J, with 14 bases in the middle. Per germline, CDR1 SGHTA and CDR2 FQGTGA. CDR3 length equals 15 residues. This CDR3 reads CASSPLAGVTGELFF. CDR3 DNA: TGTGCCAGCAGCCCATTGGCAGGGGTCACCGGGGAGCTGTTTTTT.

The chain is built from TRBV7-9 and TRBJ1-2; no firm D call. The ends were cut back, 2 bases at V and 0 bases at J, with 7 bases in the middle. CDR3 length: 14 residues. The germline gives CDR1 SEHNR, CDR2 FQNEAQ (reference sequence). The CDR3 sequence: CASSLNGANYGYTF. The CDR3 DNA sequence: TGTGCCAGCAGCTTAAACGGGGCTAACTATGGCTACACCTTC.

The V call is TRBV6-4, the J call TRBJ1-2; 7 bases are a match to TRBD1. CDR1 is MRHNA, CDR2 SNTAGT, per germline. This CDR3 has 13 amino acids. Trimming cost V 6 bases and J 8 bases; bases outside gene matches: 9. Here the CDR3 reads CASSARQGLGYTF. DNA for the CDR3: TGTGCCAGCAGCGCCCGACAGGGCCTCGGCTACACCTTC.

The V and J genes are TRBV27 and TRBJ2-7; the match to TRBD1 covers 7 bases. Germline CDR1 reads MNHEY; CDR2 reads SMNVEV (reference sequence). The trim removed 4 bases at V and 5 bases at J, leaving 8 bases unmatched. The CDR3 sequence is 14 residues long. This CDR3 is CASSSTTGWDEQYF. The CDR3 DNA reads as TGTGCCAGCAGTTCAACGACAGGGTGGGACGAGCAGTACTTC.

In its sample, this clone was seen a few times. The DNA of the CDR3 is TGCGCCAGCAGCTTGGGGACAGGGGTATCCTACAATGAGCAGTTCTTC. Translating gives CASSLGTGVSYNEQFF. The rearrangement uses TRBV5-1 and TRBJ2-1, with 9 nucleotides matching TRBD1. CDR1 and CDR2 from the germline V gene are SGHRS and YFSETQ. The CDR3 has 16 amino acids. The ends lost 0 bases at V and 1 base at J; junction bases unmatched: 2.

The chain couples TRBV7-2 to TRBJ2-7; unclear D gene. The CDR3 runs 13 residues. The V gene's germline CDR1 is SGHTA and CDR2 FQGNSA. V lost 1 base, J lost 0 bases, and 4 bases lay in between. CDR3 bases: TGTGCCAGCAGCTTAGGTCACTCCTACGAGCAGTACTTC. Translation gives CASSLGHSYEQYF.

The chain employs TRBV11-2 and TRBJ2-1, with D hard to call. CDR1 and CDR2 (germline): SGHAT, FQNNGV. There are 13 residues in the CDR3. V was trimmed by 7 bases and J by 5 bases, leaving 12 bases between them. In nucleotides, the CDR3 is TGTGCCAGCACCCAGACTGCTCACAATGAGCAGTTCTTC. Amino acids: CASTQTAHNEQFF.

This chain joins TRBV4-3 and TRBJ1-2; D perhaps matches TRBD1 (6 bases). Trimming cost V 0 bases and J 7 bases, with 12 bases left between them. The CDR3 runs 14 residues. Germline CDR1 reads LGHNA; CDR2 reads YSLEER. The CDR3 region is CASSQDWGGGGYTF. Written as DNA, the CDR3 is TGCGCCAGCAGCCAAGATTGGGGGGGCGGTGGCTACACCTTC.

This clone has just a few counts. The chain employs TRBV28 and TRBJ2-7; 7 nucleotides agree with TRBD1. The trim removed 8 bases at V and 3 bases at J, leaving 4 bases unmatched. This CDR3 has 12 residues. CDR1 and CDR2 from the germline V gene are MDHEN and SYDVKM. For the CDR3, the DNA is TGTGCCAGCGGACAGGTGATCTACGAGCAGTACTTC. This gives the protein CASGQVIYEQYF.

The gene calls are TRBV5-1 and TRBJ2-3, with 7 bases that match TRBD2. The V and J ends lost 0 bases and 9 bases, in that order; junction bases with no gene match: 16. This CDR3 has 17 amino acids. CDR1 SGHRS and CDR2 YFSETQ come from the germline V gene. Written as DNA, the CDR3 is TGCGCCAGCAGCTTGGATTCACCGGGACTACCCACGGGCACGCAGTATTTT. Protein sequence: CASSLDSPGLPTGTQYF. The variable domain in full, completed from reference TRBV5-1 and TRBJ2-3, reads KAGVTQTPRYLIKTRGQQVTLSCSPISGHRSVSWYQQTPGQGLQFLFEYFSETQRNKGNFPGRFSGRQFSNSRSEMNVSTLELGDSALYLCASSLDSPGLPTGTQYFGPGTRLTVL.

The chain uses TRBV5-1 and TRBJ2-7; 8 nucleotides match TRBD1. CDR3 size: 15 residues. Germline CDR1 SGHRS, CDR2 YFSETQ. Losses at the gene ends were 6 bases for V and 2 bases for J; bases not matched to a gene: 10. CDR3 sequence: CASNPYRGNAYEQYF. DNA of the CDR3: TGCGCCAGCAACCCCTACAGGGGGAATGCCTACGAGCAGTACTTC.

The CDR3 region is CASSRGRDTQYF. The CDR3 DNA is TGTGCCAGCAGCCGCGGTCGAGATACGCAGTATTTT. The chain recombines TRBV7-2 with TRBJ2-3; the D is unclear. V shed 5 bases and J shed 5 bases, with 8 bases lying between them. CDR3 length: 12 amino acids. The germline V gene encodes CDR1 SGHTA and CDR2 FQGNSA.

The chain is built from TRBV15 and TRBJ2-5; TRBD2 might be the D (7 bases). With the DNA end fitting TRBJ2-7 better, the J assignment may be wrong. Looked up from germline, CDR1 is LNHNV and CDR2 is YYDKDF (reference sequence). The CDR3 runs 16 residues. Written as DNA, the CDR3 is TGTGCCACCAGCAGAGCGTGGGAGGGGGACACCTACGAGCAGTACTTC. It is translated as CATSRAWEGDTYEQYF.

This chain connects TRBV4-3 to TRBJ2-1; D may be TRBD2 (6 bases). The CDR3 is 13 residues long. From germline, CDR1 is LGHNA and CDR2 YSLEER. The germline V and J ends were trimmed by 0 bases and 16 bases, with 16 bases remaining between them. CDR3 in amino acids: CASSQDPPGTYFF. The CDR3 DNA follows: TGCGCCAGCAGCCAAGATCCCCCCGGGACTTACTTCTTC.